This T cell receptor beta chain is from a study of CD8 T cells in ankylosing spondylitis. This clonotype appeared a few times. The antigen is unknown. Broader study findings: A TCR beta motif of 7 to 9 highly homologous variants seemed to mark ankylosing spondylitis blood.

The CDR3 contains 12 residues. V gave up 5 bases and J gave up 5 bases, with 9 bases separating them. CDR1 is LNHNV, CDR2 YYDKDF, per germline (reference sequence). MiXCR was run by TCRdb on the 5' RACE reads, yielding one entry per CDR3 protein. Of 700,000 to 1,000,000 distinct CDR3 sequences in the sample, 12% were seen once. The sample was blood, either unsorted or a sorted T cell fraction (not recorded which). This clonotype was obtained from a male donor with ankylosing spondylitis. The chain has TRBV15 and TRBJ1-1; no clear D gene. DNA of the CDR3: TGTGCCACCAGCTCCGGAGCGACTGAAGCTTTCTTT. Translation gives CATSSGATEAFF.